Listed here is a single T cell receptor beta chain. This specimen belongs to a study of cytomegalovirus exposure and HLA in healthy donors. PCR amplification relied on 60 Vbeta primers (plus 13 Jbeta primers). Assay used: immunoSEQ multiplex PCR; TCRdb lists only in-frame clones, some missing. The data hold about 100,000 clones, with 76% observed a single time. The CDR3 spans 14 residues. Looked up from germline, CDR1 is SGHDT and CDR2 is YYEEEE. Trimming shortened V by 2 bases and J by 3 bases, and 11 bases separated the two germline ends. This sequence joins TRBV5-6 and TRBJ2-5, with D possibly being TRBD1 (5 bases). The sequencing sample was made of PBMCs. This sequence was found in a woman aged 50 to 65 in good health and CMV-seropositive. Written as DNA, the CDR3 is TGTGCCAGCAGCTTAAAGACAGTAGAAGAGACCCAGTACTTC. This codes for CASSLKTVEETQYF.